This T cell receptor (beta chain) was captured in a study of T cell responses to AZD1222 COVID-19 vaccine. The count of this clone is one. What it binds is unknown. The study, taken as a whole, reports: The donor group comprised mostly white British people and more females; the analysis possibly underestimated clonal diversity. Nearly half of spike-specific TCRs reportedly target unmutated variant regions.

Repertoires were generated with immunoSEQ multiplex PCR, while TCRdb's copy carries only in-frame clones and drops some. The sample shows 250,000 to 300,000 clones, 90% to 95% of them seen only once. Germline V gives CDR1 MNHEY, CDR2 SVGAGI. V dropped 7 bases and J dropped 2; count of bases not matched to a gene: 5. The CDR3 extends over 13 amino acids. Investigators merged groups given second doses at roughly 4 or roughly 12 weeks. The material was peripheral blood, obtained 28 days after the second AZD1222 dose. This sequence originates from an adult who received the AZD1222 COVID-19 vaccine. This chain links TRBV6-5 with TRBJ2-7, with 7 bases that match TRBD1. DNA of the CDR3: TGTGCCAGCAATGGACAGGCCCCCTACGAGCAGTACTTC. Its protein is CASNGQAPYEQYF.